This record looks at one T cell receptor (beta chain) sequence and its context. What it binds is not known. The sample is drawn from a study of response to subunit inactivated influenza vaccine. Study-wide points: Each seasonal flu vaccination may recruit only limited new T cells, authors suggested.

The CDR3 covers 14 residues. Trimming removed 3 bases at V and 0 bases at J, with 12 bases between. Germline loops: CDR1 DFQATT, CDR2 SNEGSKA (reference sequence). TCRdb ran MiXCR on the RT-PCR reads and lists one entry per CDR3 protein. This table has around 750,000 distinct CDR3 sequences, 21% appearing once. V usage is TRBV20-1 and J usage is TRBJ2-7; perhaps TRBD1 as D (6 bases). The sequenced sample was PBMCs from blood, obtained 5 days after vaccination. This clonotype was sampled from a man in his fifties who received an inactivated influenza vaccine. CDR3 loop: CSASVQGHSYEQYF. For the CDR3, the DNA is TGCAGTGCTAGTGTGCAGGGGCACTCCTACGAGCAGTACTTC.